This T cell receptor (beta chain) was sequenced for a study of blood T cells in healthy people across ages. This clonotype occurred a few times. No antigen is known for it. This CDR3 region has 14 residues. Trimming left V 5 bases short and J 0 bases short, with 10 bases between. Germline lookup yields CDR1 DFQATT and CDR2 SNEGSKA (reference sequence). The study recruited healthy Caucasian donors from Russia who were aged about 6 to 100. It was with a sample-barcoded 5' primer and a J-beta primer mix that a second PCR of roughly 6 to 12 cycles was run. There were at least 2.5 million CDR3-containing paired-end reads obtained from each sample. TCRdb redid the calling of the 5' RACE reads with MiXCR, one entry per CDR3 protein. This sample has about 640,000 distinct CDR3 sequences, with 35% to 50% found just once. Study conclusions and caveats: Per million T cells, TCR beta diversity dropped about linearly as age rose. Conclusively comparing naive with antigen-experienced cells was impossible with unsorted PBMCs.

The sequence was collected from a man aged 80 or over in good health. Sequenced sample: blood. The chain recombines TRBV20-1 with TRBJ2-2; no firm D call. CDR3 coding DNA: TGCAGTGCTCCCGTTCAGGCGAACACCGGGGAGCTGTTTTTT. It is translated as CSAPVQANTGELFF.